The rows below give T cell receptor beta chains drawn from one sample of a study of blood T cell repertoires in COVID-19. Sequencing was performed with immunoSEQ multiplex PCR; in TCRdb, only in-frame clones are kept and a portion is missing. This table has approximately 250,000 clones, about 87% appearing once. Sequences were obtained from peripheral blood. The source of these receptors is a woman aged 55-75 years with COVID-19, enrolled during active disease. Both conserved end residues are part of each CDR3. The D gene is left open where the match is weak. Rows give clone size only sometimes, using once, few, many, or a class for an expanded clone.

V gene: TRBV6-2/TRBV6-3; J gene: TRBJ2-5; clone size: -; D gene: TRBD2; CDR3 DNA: TGTGCCAGCAGTTATGGGGTGAGCCTAGCGGGAGGAGAGACCCAGTACTTC; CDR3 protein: CASSYGVSLAGGETQYF
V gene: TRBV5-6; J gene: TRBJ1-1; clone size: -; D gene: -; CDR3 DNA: TGTGCCAGCAGCCACCTACCACAGGGGAACACTGAAGCTTTCTTT; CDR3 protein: CASSHLPQGNTEAFF
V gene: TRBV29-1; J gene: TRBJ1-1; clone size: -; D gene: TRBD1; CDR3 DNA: TGCAGCGTGGACAGGGGACTGAACACTGAAGCTTTCTTT; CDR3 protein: CSVDRGLNTEAFF
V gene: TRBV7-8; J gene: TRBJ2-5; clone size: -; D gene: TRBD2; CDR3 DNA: TGTGCCAGCAGCTTACAACTAGCGGGAGTTGAGACCCAGTACTTC; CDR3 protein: CASSLQLAGVETQYF
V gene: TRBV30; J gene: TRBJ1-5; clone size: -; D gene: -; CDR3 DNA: TGTGCCTGGAGCCGGTATAGCAATCAGCCCCAGCATTTT; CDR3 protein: CAWSRYSNQPQHF
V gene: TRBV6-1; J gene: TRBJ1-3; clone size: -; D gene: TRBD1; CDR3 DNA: TGTGCCAGCAGTGGAGGGACAGGGCCCCGGGGAGGAAACACCATATATTTT; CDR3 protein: CASSGGTGPRGGNTIYF
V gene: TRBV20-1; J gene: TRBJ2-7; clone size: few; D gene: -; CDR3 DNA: TGCAGTGCTAGTCGACTGCAGGGGCTAAGCCCTTACCAATACGAGCAGTACTTC; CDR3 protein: CSASRLQGLSPYQYEQYF
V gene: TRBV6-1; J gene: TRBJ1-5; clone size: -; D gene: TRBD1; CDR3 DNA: TGTGCCAGCAGTGCCCCCGGGACAGGGGGTTTGTCGAGCAATCAGCCCCAGCATTTT; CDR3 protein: CASSAPGTGGLSSNQPQHF
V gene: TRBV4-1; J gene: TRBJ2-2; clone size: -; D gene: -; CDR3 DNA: TGCGCCAGCAGACAAGGGCAGACACGGGGCACCGGGGAGCTGTTTTTT; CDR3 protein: CASRQGQTRGTGELFF
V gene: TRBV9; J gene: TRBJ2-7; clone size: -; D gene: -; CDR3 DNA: TGTGCCAGCAGCCTAGCGCCCACTTCCTACGAGCAGTACTTC; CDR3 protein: CASSLAPTSYEQYF
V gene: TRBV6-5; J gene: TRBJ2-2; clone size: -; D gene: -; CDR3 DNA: TGTGCCAGCAGTTCAGGGGTAGAGCTGTTTTTT; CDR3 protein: CASSSGVELFF
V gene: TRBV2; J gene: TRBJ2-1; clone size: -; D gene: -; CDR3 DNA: TGTGCCAGCGGAACGATAGCGCCGCTAGGTGCTGAGCAGTTCTTC; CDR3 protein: CASGTIAPLGAEQFF
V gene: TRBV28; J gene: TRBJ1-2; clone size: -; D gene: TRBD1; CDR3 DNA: TGTGCCAGCAGTGAGGACAGGACGTTCTATGGCTACACCTTC; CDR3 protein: CASSEDRTFYGYTF
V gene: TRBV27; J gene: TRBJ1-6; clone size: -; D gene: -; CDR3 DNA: TGTGCCAGCAGTCCCTTAGGTTCAGGGCAGGTCCACTTT; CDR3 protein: CASSPLGSGQVHF
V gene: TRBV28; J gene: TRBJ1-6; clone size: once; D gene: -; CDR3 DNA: TGTGCCAGCAGAACCGGGGACTCATATAATTCACCCCTCCACTTT; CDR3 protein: CASRTGDSYNSPLHF
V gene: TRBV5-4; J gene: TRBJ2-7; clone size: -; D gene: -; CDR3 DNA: TGTGCCAGCAGCTTGGTCCCTAGCGCCTACGAGCAGTACTTC; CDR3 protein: CASSLVPSAYEQYF
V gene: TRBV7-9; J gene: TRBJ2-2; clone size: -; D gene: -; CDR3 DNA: TGTGCCAGCAGCTTAGTGTATTCGATACTAGAAACCGGGGAGCTGTTTTTT; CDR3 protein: CASSLVYSILETGELFF
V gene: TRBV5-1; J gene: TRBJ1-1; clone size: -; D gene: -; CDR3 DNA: TGCGCCAGCAGCTTGGGCACGGGAAACACTGAAGCTTTCTTT; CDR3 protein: CASSLGTGNTEAFF
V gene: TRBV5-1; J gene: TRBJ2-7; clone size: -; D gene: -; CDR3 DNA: TGCGCCAGCAGCTTGGCGGGCCTCCCGGGGGAGCAGTACTTC; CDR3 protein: CASSLAGLPGEQYF
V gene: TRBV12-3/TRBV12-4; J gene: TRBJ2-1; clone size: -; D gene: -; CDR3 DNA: TGTGCCAGCACCCTACCGGGGGAGCAGTTCTTC; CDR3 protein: CASTLPGEQFF
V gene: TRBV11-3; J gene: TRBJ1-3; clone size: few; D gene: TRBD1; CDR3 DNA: TGTGCCAGCAGCCCCGGGACAGGTTGGAACACCATATATTTT; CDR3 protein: CASSPGTGWNTIYF
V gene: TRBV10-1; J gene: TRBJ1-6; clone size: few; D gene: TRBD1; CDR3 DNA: TGCGCCATGGGGACAGGACAATTCAATAACTATAATTCACCCCTCCACTTT; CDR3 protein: CAMGTGQFNNYNSPLHF
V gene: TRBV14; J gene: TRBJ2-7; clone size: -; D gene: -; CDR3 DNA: TGTGCCAGCAGCCAAGTTCCCTACTACGAGCAGTACTTC; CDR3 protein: CASSQVPYYEQYF
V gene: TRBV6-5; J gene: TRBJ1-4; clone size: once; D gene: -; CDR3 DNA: TGTGCCAGCAGGAGGGGGTCGGGGGAAAAACTGTTTTTT; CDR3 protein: CASRRGSGEKLFF
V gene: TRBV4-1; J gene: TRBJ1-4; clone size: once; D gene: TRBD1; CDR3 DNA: TGCGCCAGCAGCCTAGATTTGGACAGGGCCAATGAAAAACTGTTTTTT; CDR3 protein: CASSLDLDRANEKLFF
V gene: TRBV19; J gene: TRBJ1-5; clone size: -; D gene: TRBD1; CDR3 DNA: TGTGCCAGTAGCAATGGACAGGGCCGTCAGCCCCAGCATTTT; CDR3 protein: CASSNGQGRQPQHF
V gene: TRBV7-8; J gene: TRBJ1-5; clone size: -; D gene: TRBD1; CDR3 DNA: TGTGCCAGCAGCTCCGACAGGGGGCGGCAGCCCCAGCATTTT; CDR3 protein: CASSSDRGRQPQHF
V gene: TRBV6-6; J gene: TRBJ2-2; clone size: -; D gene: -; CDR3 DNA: TGTGCCAGCAGTTCCAGCACCGGGGAGCTGTTTTTT; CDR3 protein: CASSSSTGELFF
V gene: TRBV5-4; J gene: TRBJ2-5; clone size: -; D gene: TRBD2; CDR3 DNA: TGTGCCAGCAGCTTACCCAGCGGGAGGGCCGGGGAGACCCAGTACTTC; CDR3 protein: CASSLPSGRAGETQYF
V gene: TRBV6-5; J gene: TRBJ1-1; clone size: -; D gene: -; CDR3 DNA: TGTGCCAGCAGAGGACAGAACACTGAAGCTTTCTTT; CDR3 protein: CASRGQNTEAFF
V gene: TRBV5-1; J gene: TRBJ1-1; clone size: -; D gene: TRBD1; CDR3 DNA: TGCGCCAGCAGCACCAGACAGGGTAAGAACACTGAAGCTTTCTTT; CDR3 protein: CASSTRQGKNTEAFF
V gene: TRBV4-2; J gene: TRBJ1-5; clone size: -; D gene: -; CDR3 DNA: TGTGCCAGCAGCCAGCCTTATAAGCTTGAGCCCCAGCATTTT; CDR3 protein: CASSQPYKLEPQHF
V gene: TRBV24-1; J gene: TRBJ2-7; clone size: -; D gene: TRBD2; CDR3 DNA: TGTGCCACCAGTGATCGGACTAGCGGGAGGGCCGGGGAGCAGTACTTC; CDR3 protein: CATSDRTSGRAGEQYF
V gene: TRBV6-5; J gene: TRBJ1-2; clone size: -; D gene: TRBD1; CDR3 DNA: TGTGCCAGCAGGCCCGGACAGGGATATGGCTACACCTTC; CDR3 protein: CASRPGQGYGYTF
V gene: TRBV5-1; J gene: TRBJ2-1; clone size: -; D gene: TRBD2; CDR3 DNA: TGCGCCAGCAGCGTCCGAGGACTAGCGGCGAACAATGAGCAGTTCTTC; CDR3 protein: CASSVRGLAANNEQFF
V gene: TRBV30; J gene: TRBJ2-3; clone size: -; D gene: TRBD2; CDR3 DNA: TGTGCCTGGAGTCCGCCTCCCCCGGGAGGGCCTGGGGATACGCAGTATTTT; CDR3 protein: CAWSPPPPGGPGDTQYF
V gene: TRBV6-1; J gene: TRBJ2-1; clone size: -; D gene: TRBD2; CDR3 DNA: TGTGCCAGCAGTGAACAGTATCTAGCGGGAGTAACGAGCTCCTACAATGAGCAGTTCTTC; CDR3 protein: CASSEQYLAGVTSSYNEQFF
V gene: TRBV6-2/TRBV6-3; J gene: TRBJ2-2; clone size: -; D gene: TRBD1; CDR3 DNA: TGTGCCAGCAGTTATAGTACAGGGGGCAACACCGGGGAGCTGTTTTTT; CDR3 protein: CASSYSTGGNTGELFF
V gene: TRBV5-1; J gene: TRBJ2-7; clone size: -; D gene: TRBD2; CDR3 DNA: TGCGCCAGCAGCTTGAACCGCGGGGGCGAGCAGTACTTC; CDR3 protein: CASSLNRGGEQYF
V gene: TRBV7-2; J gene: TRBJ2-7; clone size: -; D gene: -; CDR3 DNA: TGTGCCAGCAGCTTAGCGGCACCCTACGAGCAGTACTTC; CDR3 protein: CASSLAAPYEQYF
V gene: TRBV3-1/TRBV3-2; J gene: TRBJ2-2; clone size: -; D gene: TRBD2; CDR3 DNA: TGTGCCAGCAGCCCCAGCGGCGGGAGTTCCACCGGGGAGCTGTTTTTT; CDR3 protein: CASSPSGGSSTGELFF
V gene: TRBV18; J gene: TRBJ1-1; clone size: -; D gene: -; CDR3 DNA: TGTGCCAGCTCTACGGTGGAGTCGGCGGACACTGAAGCTTTCTTT; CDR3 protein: CASSTVESADTEAFF
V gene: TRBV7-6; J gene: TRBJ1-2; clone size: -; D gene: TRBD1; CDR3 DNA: TGTGCCAGCAGTCAGACAGGGGGCTATGGCTACACCTTC; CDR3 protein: CASSQTGGYGYTF
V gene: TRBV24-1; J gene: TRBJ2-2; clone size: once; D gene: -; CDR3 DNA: TGTGCCACCACCGCCGAGGCGCCGACCGGGGAGCTGTTTTTT; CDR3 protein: CATTAEAPTGELFF
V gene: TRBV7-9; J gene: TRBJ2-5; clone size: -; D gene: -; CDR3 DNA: TGTGCCAGCAGCGCGGACAGGGAGGGAGAGACCCAGTACTTC; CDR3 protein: CASSADREGETQYF
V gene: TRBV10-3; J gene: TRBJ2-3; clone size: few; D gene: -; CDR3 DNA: TGTGCCGCCCAGGCGACAGATACGCAGTATTTT; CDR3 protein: CAAQATDTQYF
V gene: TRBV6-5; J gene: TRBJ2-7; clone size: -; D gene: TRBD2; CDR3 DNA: TGTGCCAGCACTCCTTTGGGGGGGGGACTCTACGAGCAGTACTTC; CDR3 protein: CASTPLGGGLYEQYF
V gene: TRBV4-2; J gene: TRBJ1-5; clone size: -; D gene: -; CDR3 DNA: TGTGCCAGCAGCGAAACTGAATTTAGCAATCAGCCCCAGCATTTT; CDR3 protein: CASSETEFSNQPQHF